This paragraph reports one T cell receptor (beta chain). The antigen it recognizes is unknown. Per-base quality was not reported, and no clone a single base away is much larger than it. This record comes from a study of blood T cell repertoires in COVID-19 (dated by TCRdb to the early 2020s). About the study as a whole: Samples covering the acute and convalescent phases of COVID-19 were provided by collaborators in the United States, Italy and Spain. The material from the prospective study consisted of cDNA or gDNA derived from T cells, B-cell-depleted T cells, or PBMCs. The dataset comprised deeply sampled blood TCRbeta repertoires from subjects exposed to, actively infected with, or recovered from COVID-19. The repertoires were released in a freely available public database meant as a resource for research on the immune response to SARS-CoV-2. Samples came from the ongoing ImmuneRACE study (first 160 participants) plus 1,254 subjects from 6 global collaborators. A de-identified subject ID, COVID-19 status, age in years and sex were almost always included in the sample metadata. Where available, HLA class I and class II types were obtained from metadata supplied by the sample provider rather than from assay-based typing. Results and caveats for the whole study, not just this receptor: Clinical and demographic metadata were provided uncurated, with the amount varying by source and participant.

TCRbeta CDR3 regions were amplified from genomic DNA using the immunoSEQ Assay, a bias-controlled multiplex PCR. The study's processing was this. The number of nucleated cells in each sample was estimated by amplification of reference gene primers within the assay. To quantify the absolute abundance of each unique TCRbeta CDR3 rearrangement, sequence reads were collapsed and filtered. Productive Simpson clonality was computed per sample as the square root of Simpson's diversity index over productive rearrangements. The source is immuneACCESS, and TCRdb retained only in-frame sequences with V and J called. Part of the clones is not carried over; for the studies checked, unresolved V genes explain less than half of this, and the remainder is unexplained. V and J calls and clone size are those listed in that table; D and trimming were worked out from the DNA. The sample records more than 85,000 clones, roughly 79% of which are singletons. Roughly 17% of the sample comes from the top ten.

Whole blood was collected in K2EDTA tubes by collaborating institutions according to the institutions' own protocols. For TCRbeta analysis, collaborators shipped samples in one of three forms: frozen whole blood, isolated PBMCs, or DNA extracted from either of those sample types. The CDR3 measures 15 amino acids from cysteine to phenylalanine. Only the CDR3 part of the read is kept: 45 bases, read in frame from the first base. Relative to germline, V is missing 5 bases and J is missing 4 bases, with 8 bases of the junction outside any gene match. As encoded in the germline V gene (reference sequence), CDR1 is SGHNT while CDR2 is YYREEE.

The sequenced sample was peripheral blood. This clonotype originated in a woman older than 75 with active or convalescent COVID-19. The sequence is built from TRBV5-4 and TRBJ1-5, with 8 junctional bases fitting TRBD1. The CDR3 protein: CASSSGTGLNQPQHF. The nucleotides are TGTGCCAGCAGTTCCGGGACAGGACTTAATCAGCCCCAGCATTTT.